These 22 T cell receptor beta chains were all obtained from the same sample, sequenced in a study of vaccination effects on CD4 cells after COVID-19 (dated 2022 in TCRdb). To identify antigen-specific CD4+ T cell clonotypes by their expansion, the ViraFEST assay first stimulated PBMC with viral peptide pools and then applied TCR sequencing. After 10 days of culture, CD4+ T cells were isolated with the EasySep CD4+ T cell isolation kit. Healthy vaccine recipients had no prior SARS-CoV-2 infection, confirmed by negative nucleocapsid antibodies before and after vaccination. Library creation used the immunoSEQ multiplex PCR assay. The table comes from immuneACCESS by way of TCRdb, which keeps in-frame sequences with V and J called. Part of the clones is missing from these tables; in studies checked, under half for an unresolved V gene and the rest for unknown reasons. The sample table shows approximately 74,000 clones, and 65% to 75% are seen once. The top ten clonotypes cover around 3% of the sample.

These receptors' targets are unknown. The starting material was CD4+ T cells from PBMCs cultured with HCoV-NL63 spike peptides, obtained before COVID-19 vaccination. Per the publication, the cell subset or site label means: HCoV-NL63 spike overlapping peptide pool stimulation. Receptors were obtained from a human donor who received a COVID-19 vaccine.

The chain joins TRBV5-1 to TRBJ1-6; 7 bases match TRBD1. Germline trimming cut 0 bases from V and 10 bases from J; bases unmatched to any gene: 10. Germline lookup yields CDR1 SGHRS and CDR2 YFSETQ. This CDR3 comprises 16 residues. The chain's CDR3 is CASSLEAGGSNSPLHF. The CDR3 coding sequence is TGCGCCAGCAGCTTGGAGGCAGGGGGATCCAACTCACCCCTCCACTTT.

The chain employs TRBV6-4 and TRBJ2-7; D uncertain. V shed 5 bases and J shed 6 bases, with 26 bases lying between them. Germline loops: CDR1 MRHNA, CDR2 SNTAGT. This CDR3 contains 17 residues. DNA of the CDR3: TGTGCCAGCAGTCGCTTTCCGTCTGGAACCGAACAAAGCGAGCAGTACGTC. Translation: CASSRFPSGTEQSEQYV.

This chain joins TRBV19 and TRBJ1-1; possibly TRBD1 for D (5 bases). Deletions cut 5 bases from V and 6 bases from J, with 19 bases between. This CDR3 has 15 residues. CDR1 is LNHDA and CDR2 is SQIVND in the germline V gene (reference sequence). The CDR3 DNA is TGTGCCAGTAGTTTCCTGGGACCACGGTTGGCTGAAGCTTTCTTT. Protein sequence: CASSFLGPRLAEAFF.

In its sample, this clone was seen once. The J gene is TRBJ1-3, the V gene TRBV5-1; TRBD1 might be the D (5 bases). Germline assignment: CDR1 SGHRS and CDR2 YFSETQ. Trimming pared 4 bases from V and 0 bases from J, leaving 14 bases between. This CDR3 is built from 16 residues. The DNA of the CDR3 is TGCGCCAGCAGCCTCGGGACTGCTGACTCTGGAAACACCATATATTTT. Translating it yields CASSLGTADSGNTIYF.

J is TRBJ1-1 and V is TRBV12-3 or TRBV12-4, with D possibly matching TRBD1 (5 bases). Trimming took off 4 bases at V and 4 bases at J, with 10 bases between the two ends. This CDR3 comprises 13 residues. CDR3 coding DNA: TGTGCCAGCAGTTCTCGGGGGGGCACTGAAGCTTTCTTT. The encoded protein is CASSSRGGTEAFF.

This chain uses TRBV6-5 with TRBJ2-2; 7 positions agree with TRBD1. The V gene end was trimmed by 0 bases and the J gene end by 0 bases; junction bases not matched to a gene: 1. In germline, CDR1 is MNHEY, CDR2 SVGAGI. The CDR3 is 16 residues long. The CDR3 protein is CASSYSGQTNTGELFF. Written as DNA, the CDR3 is TGTGCCAGCAGTTACTCGGGACAGACGAACACCGGGGAGCTGTTTTTT.

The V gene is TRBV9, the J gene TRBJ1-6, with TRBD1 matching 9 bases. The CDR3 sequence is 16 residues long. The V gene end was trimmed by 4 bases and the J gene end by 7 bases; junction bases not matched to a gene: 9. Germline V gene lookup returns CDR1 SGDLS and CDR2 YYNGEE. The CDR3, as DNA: TGTGCCAGCAGCCCCGGGACAGGGTGGCGCAATTCACCCCTCCACTTT. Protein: CASSPGTGWRNSPLHF.

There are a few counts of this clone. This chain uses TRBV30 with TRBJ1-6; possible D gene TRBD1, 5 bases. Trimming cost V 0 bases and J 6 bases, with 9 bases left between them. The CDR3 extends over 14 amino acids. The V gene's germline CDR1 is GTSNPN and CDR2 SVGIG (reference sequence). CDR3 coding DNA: TGTGCCTGGAGTGTACTCGGGGGTAATTCACCCCTCCACTTT. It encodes CAWSVLGGNSPLHF.

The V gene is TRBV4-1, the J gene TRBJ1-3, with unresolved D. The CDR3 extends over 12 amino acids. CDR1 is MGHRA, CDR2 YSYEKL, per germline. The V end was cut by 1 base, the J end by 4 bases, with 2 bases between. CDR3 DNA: TGCGCCAGCAGCCAAGTGGGAAACACCATATATTTT. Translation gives CASSQVGNTIYF.

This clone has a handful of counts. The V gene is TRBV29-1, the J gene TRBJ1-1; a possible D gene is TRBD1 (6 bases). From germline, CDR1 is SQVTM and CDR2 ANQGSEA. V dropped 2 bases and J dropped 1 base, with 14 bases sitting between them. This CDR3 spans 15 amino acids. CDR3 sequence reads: CSVESTGQTNTEAFF. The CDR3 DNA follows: TGCAGCGTTGAAAGTACAGGACAGACGAACACTGAAGCTTTCTTT.

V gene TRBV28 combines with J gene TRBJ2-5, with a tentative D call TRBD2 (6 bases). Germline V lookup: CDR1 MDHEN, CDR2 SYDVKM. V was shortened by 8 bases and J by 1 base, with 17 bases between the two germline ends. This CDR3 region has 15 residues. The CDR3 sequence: CASLVSFGGQETQYF. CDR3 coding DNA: TGTGCCAGCTTAGTTTCATTCGGGGGCCAAGAGACCCAGTACTTC.

The CDR3 spells CASSQTTGPTGELFF. The CDR3 DNA sequence: TGTGCCAGCAGCCAAACGACAGGGCCCACCGGGGAGCTGTTTTTT. The gene calls are TRBV3-1 (or the pseudogene TRBV3-2) and TRBJ2-2; TRBD1 matches 7 bases. The CDR3 loop spans 15 amino acids. V dropped 2 bases and J dropped 4; count of bases not matched to a gene: 4. CDR1 is LGHDT and CDR2 is YNNKEL in the germline V gene (reference sequence).

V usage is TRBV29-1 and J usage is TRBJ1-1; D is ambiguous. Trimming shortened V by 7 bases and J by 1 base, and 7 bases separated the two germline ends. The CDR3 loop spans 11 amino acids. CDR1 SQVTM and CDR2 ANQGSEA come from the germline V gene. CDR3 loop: CSGYKNTEAFF. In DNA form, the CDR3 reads TGCAGCGGTTATAAGAACACTGAAGCTTTCTTT.

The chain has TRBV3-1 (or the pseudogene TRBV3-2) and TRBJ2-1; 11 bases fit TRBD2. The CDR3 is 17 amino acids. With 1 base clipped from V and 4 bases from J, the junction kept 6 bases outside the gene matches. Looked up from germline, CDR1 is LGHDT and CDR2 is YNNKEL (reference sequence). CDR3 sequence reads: CASSQVWLAGGYNEQFF. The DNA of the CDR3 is TGTGCCAGCAGCCAAGTATGGCTAGCGGGGGGTTACAATGAGCAGTTCTTC.

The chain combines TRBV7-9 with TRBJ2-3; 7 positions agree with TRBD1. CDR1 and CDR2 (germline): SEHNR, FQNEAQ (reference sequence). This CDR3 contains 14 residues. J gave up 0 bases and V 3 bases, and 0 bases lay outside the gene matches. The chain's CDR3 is CASSLGQSTDTQYF. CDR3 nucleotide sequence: TGTGCCAGCAGCTTGGGACAGAGCACAGATACGCAGTATTTT.

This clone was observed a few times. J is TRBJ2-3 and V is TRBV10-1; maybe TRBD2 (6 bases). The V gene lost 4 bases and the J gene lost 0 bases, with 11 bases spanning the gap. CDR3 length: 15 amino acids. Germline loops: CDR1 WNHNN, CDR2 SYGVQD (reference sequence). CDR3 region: CASSAPGTSTDTQYF. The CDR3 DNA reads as TGCGCCAGCAGTGCGCCCGGGACTAGCACAGATACGCAGTATTTT.

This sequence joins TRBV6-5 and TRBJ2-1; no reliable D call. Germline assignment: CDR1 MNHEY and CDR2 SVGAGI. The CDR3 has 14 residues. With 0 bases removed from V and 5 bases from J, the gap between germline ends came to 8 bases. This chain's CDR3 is CASSYSRANNEQFF. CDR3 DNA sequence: TGTGCCAGCAGTTACTCCCGGGCCAACAATGAGCAGTTCTTC.

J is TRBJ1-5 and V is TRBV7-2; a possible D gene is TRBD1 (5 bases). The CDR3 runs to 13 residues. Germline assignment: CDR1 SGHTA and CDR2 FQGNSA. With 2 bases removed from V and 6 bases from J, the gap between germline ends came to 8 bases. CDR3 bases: TGTGCCAGCAGCTTATATACAGGTCAGCCCCAGCATTTT. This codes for CASSLYTGQPQHF.

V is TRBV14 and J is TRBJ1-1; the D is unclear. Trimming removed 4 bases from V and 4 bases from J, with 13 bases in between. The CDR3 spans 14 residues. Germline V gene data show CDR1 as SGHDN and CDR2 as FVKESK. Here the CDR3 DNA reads TGTGCCAGCAGCCGGGGTCTCCGGGGCACTGAAGCTTTCTTT. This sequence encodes CASSRGLRGTEAFF.

In DNA, the CDR3 is TGTGCCAGCAGAGGACAGGGGCTGTACGAGCAGTACGTC. Its translation is CASRGQGLYEQYV. V gene TRBV5-8 combines with J gene TRBJ2-7, with 9 nucleotides matching TRBD1. V gave up 5 bases and J gave up 4 bases; unmatched junction bases: 4. The CDR3 spans 13 residues. Germline-derived CDR1 and CDR2 are SGHTS and YDEGEE.

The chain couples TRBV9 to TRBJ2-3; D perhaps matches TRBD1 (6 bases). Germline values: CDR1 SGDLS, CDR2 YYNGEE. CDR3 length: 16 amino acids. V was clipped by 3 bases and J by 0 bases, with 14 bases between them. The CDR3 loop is CASSGSGAASTDTQYF. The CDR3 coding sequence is TGTGCCAGCAGCGGATCAGGGGCCGCTAGCACAGATACGCAGTATTTT.

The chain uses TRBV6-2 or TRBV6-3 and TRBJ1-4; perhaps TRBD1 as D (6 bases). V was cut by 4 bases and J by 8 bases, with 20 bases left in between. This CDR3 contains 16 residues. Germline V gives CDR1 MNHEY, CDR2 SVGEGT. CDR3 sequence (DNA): TGTGCCAGCAGTTGGGGAACAGGGAGTGTTGGAGAAAAACTGTTTTTT. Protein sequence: CASSWGTGSVGEKLFF.